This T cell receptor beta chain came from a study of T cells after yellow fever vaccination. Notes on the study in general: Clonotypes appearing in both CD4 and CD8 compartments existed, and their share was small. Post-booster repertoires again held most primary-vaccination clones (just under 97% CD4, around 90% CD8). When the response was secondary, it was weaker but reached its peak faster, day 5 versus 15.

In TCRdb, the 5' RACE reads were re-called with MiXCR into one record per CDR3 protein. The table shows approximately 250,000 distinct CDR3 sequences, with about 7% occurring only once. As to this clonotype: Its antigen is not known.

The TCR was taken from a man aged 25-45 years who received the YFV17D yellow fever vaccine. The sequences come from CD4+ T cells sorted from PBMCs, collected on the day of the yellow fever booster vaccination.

In nucleotides, the CDR3 is TGTGCCAGCAGTTTACCGAGAGTAGGCTACACCTTC. Protein sequence: CASSLPRVGYTF. The chain recombines TRBV28 with TRBJ1-2, with D hard to call. Germline V gene sequence: CDR1 MDHEN, CDR2 SYDVKM. The CDR3 is made up of 12 amino acids. Trimming removed 2 bases from V and 8 bases from J, with 9 bases in between.